This T cell receptor (beta chain) was documented in a study of blood T cell repertoires in COVID-19. Across the whole study: Sources were T cells, B-cell-depleted T cells, or PBMCs; the material itself was cDNA or gDNA.

Clones were sequenced by immunoSEQ multiplex PCR, and TCRdb holds only the in-frame ones, with some missing. The sample contains some 250,000 clones, roughly four fifths of which appear only once. Trimming cost V 3 bases and J 5 bases; bases outside gene matches: 4. The CDR3 totals 15 residues. The germline V gene has CDR1 LGHDT and CDR2 YNNKEL (reference sequence). The source of this sequence is a man between 45 and 60 years old with active or convalescent COVID-19. This chain connects TRBV3-1 (or the pseudogene TRBV3-2) to TRBJ1-5; TRBD1 aligns across 10 bases. Specimen: peripheral blood. CDR3: CASSQSGTGDQPQHF. The CDR3 DNA is TGTGCCAGCAGCCAGTCCGGGACAGGGGATCAGCCCCAGCATTTT.